One sample yielded the 18 T cell receptor beta chains listed below, sequenced in a study of T cell responses to AZD1222 COVID-19 vaccine. Data came from immunoSEQ multiplex PCR; TCRdb stores just in-frame clones and leaves some out. The sample records about 150,000 clones, about 88% being singletons. The starting material was peripheral blood, obtained on day 0 of AZD1222 vaccination. Receptors originate from an adult in good health.

This chain joins TRBV5-3 and TRBJ2-5; TRBD2 matches at 13 bases. TRBV5-3 carries the ORF label, with uncertain function. Losses at the gene ends were 4 bases for V and 9 bases for J; bases not matched to a gene: 21. CDR3 size: 19 residues. CDR3 region: CARSQINAAGTSGAGAQYF. Written as DNA, the CDR3 is TGTGCCAGAAGCCAAATAAACGCCGCGGGGACTAGCGGGGCTGGGGCCCAGTACTTC.

This rearrangement joins TRBV5-6 to TRBJ1-1, with 7 bases fitting TRBD1. The germline CDR1 and CDR2 sequences are SGHDT and YYEEEE. The CDR3 has 13 amino acids. The V gene end was trimmed by 4 bases and the J gene end by 4 bases; junction bases not matched to a gene: 4. CDR3 sequence reads: CASSTPGGTEAFF. The CDR3 nucleotides are TGTGCCAGCAGCACGCCAGGGGGCACTGAAGCTTTCTTT.

The chain combines TRBV6-6 with TRBJ2-6; D is ambiguous. In germline, CDR1 is MNHNY, CDR2 SVGAGI (reference sequence). Trimming took 5 bases from V and 1 from J, leaving 21 bases between them. This CDR3 comprises 19 residues. CDR3 DNA: TGTGCCAGCAGTCCCTCATTGGGAACCACTTCATCTGGGGCCAACGTCCTGACTTTC. Translating gives CASSPSLGTTSSGANVLTF.

The chain is built from TRBV12-3 or TRBV12-4 and TRBJ1-2, with D maybe TRBD1 (5 bases). V shed 6 bases and J shed 13 bases, with 18 bases lying between them. The CDR3 extends over 12 amino acids. CDR3 DNA sequence: TGTGCCAGCAGACTCCGGGACGGCGGGTGCACCTTC. It translates to CASRLRDGGCTF.

The chain links TRBV6-5 to TRBJ1-5; D not certain. Germline V gives CDR1 MNHEY, CDR2 SVGAGI. The CDR3 covers 13 residues. Trimming took 5 bases from V and 3 from J, leaving 8 bases between them. CDR3 sequence (DNA): TGTGCCAGCAGTAAGGACTACAATCAGCCCCAGCATTTT. Protein product: CASSKDYNQPQHF.

CDR3 region: CATSEGQRSSEAQYF. The DNA for the CDR3 is TGTGCCACCAGCGAGGGACAGAGATCCTCCGAGGCCCAGTACTTC. The chain couples TRBV15 to TRBJ2-5; 7 nucleotides align to TRBD1. Trimming at V came to 5 bases and at J to 9 bases, leaving 15 bases not matched to a gene. Germline values: CDR1 LNHNV, CDR2 YYDKDF (reference sequence). There are 15 residues in the CDR3.

The chain couples TRBV2 to TRBJ1-3; D is unresolved. Deletions cut 3 bases from V and 0 bases from J, with 6 bases between. Germline CDR1 reads SNHLY; CDR2 reads FYNNEI. The CDR3 sequence is 14 residues long. CDR3 in DNA: TGTGCCAGCAGTGACAGTAGCTCTGGAAACACCATATATTTT. Encoded protein: CASSDSSSGNTIYF. Based on the CDR3 plus reference TRBV2 and TRBJ1-3, the full variable domain is EPEVTQTPSHQVTQMGQEVILRCVPISNHLYFYWYRQILGQKVEFLVSFYNNEISEKSEIFDDQFSVERPDGSNFTLKIRSTKLEDSAMYFCASSDSSSGNTIYFGEGSWLTVV.

The chain employs TRBV29-1 and TRBJ1-1; D is unclear. This CDR3 region has 13 residues. V dropped 4 bases and J dropped 0 bases, with 9 bases sitting between them. The germline gives CDR1 SQVTM, CDR2 ANQGSEA. The CDR3 loop reads CSVVDRLNTEAFF. Written as DNA, the CDR3 is TGCAGCGTTGTGGACCGCTTGAACACTGAAGCTTTCTTT.

The chain links TRBV19 to TRBJ1-6; 7 bases line up with TRBD1. V lost 5 bases to trimming and J lost 5 bases; unmatched junction nucleotides: 12. Germline CDR1 is LNHDA and CDR2 is SQIVND (reference sequence). The CDR3 has 17 amino acids. The chain's CDR3 is CASSPRGGTVNNSPLHF. The CDR3 nucleotides are TGTGCCAGTAGTCCACGGGGGGGGACAGTGAATAATTCACCCCTCCACTTT.

The V call is TRBV28, the J call TRBJ2-7; 9 positions agree with TRBD1. The V gene end was trimmed by 5 bases and the J gene end by 2 bases; junction bases not matched to a gene: 10. There are 16 residues in the CDR3. Germline lookup yields CDR1 MDHEN and CDR2 SYDVKM. CDR3 bases: TGTGCCAGCAGTCTTAATGGACAGGGGCGAGCCTACGAGCAGTACTTC. Amino acid sequence: CASSLNGQGRAYEQYF. The complete variable domain, with remaining parts taken from reference TRBV28 and TRBJ2-7, reads DVKVTQSSRYLVKRTGEKVFLECVQDMDHENMFWYRQDPGLGLRLIYFSYDVKMKEKGDIPEGYSVSREKKERFSLILESASTNQTSMYLCASSLNGQGRAYEQYFGPGTRLTVT.

As DNA, the CDR3 is TGTGCCAGCAGACAGACAGATATGAACACTGAAGCTTTCTTT. This sequence encodes CASRQTDMNTEAFF. The gene calls are TRBV6-5 and TRBJ1-1, with a tentative D call TRBD1 (5 bases). The ends were cut back, 6 bases at V and 0 bases at J, with 11 bases in the middle. Germline lookup yields CDR1 MNHEY and CDR2 SVGAGI. The CDR3 is made up of 14 amino acids.

About this clone: The sample contains more than one DNA sequence encoding this CDR3. The V call is TRBV5-6, the J call TRBJ1-2, with 9 bases aligning to TRBD1. The V segment lost 3 bases and the J segment 2 bases; nucleotides outside the gene matches: 2. Germline V gives CDR1 SGHDT, CDR2 YYEEEE. The CDR3 has 14 amino acids. The CDR3 loop reads CASSSDRGNYGYTF. CDR3 DNA: TGTGCCAGCAGCTCGGACAGGGGAAACTATGGCTACACCTTC.

This clone was seen a few times. The chain uses TRBV19 and TRBJ2-5; 7 bases align to TRBD2. V gave up 2 bases and J gave up 2 bases; unmatched junction bases: 2. This CDR3 is built from 14 residues. CDR1 and CDR2 from the germline V gene are LNHDA and SQIVND (reference sequence). The CDR3 DNA sequence: TGTGCCAGTAGTATAAACGGGAGGCAAGAGACCCAGTACTTC. Translating gives CASSINGRQETQYF.

The chain uses TRBV7-2 and TRBJ2-5; the D gene is possibly TRBD1 (5 bases). The CDR3 runs to 14 residues. CDR1 and CDR2 from the germline V gene are SGHTA and FQGNSA. V dropped 1 base and J dropped 5 bases, with 11 bases sitting between them. CDR3 region: CASSLVGEGETQYF. Here the CDR3 DNA reads TGTGCCAGCAGCTTAGTAGGGGAAGGGGAGACCCAGTACTTC.

This chain connects TRBV5-5 to TRBJ1-5; D unclear. Between the trimmed V and J ends, which lost 1 base and 3 bases, there was a span of 8 bases. Per germline, CDR1 SGHKS and CDR2 YYEKEE (reference sequence). The CDR3 contains 14 residues. The CDR3 nucleotides are TGTGCCAGCAGCTTGACGGTAACCAATCAGCCCCAGCATTTT. This translates into CASSLTVTNQPQHF.

The chain recombines TRBV2 with TRBJ1-1, with 9 bases matching TRBD1. Germline lookup yields CDR1 SNHLY and CDR2 FYNNEI. The CDR3 contains 16 residues. V lost 3 bases, J lost 0 bases, and 5 bases stayed unmatched. The CDR3 is CASSEGQGVMNTEAFF. The CDR3 coding sequence is TGTGCCAGCAGTGAGGGACAGGGAGTCATGAACACTGAAGCTTTCTTT.

Ten or more counts support this clone. The chain combines TRBV11-2 with TRBJ1-5; no firm D call. This CDR3 spans 13 amino acids. Deletions cut 4 bases from V and 8 bases from J, with 12 bases between. Germline values: CDR1 SGHAT, CDR2 FQNNGV. The CDR3 nucleotides read TGTGCCAGCAGCTGTAAGGGTTCTGAGCCCCAGCATTTT. This sequence encodes CASSCKGSEPQHF.

V usage is TRBV14 and J usage is TRBJ2-1, with D perhaps matching TRBD1 or TRBD2 (5 bases each). V was trimmed by 5 bases and J by 9 bases, leaving 20 bases between them. Germline V gene sequence: CDR1 SGHDN, CDR2 FVKESK. CDR3 length: 15 residues. CDR3 nucleotide sequence: TGTGCCAGCAGCAAAAGCCCGGGACGGACCCCTGAGCAGTTCTTC. This encodes CASSKSPGRTPEQFF.